This T cell receptor (beta chain) emerged from a study of blood T cell repertoires in COVID-19. Overall study: Sources were T cells, B-cell-depleted T cells, or PBMCs; the material itself was cDNA or gDNA.

Followed longitudinally, the Seattle patients had been enrolled during active infection. TCRdb's table, derived via immunoSEQ multiplex PCR, lists solely in-frame clones and lacks some. The sample records about 180,000 clones, more than 75% being singletons. This TCR came from a woman in her forties or fifties with COVID-19, enrolled during active disease. The specimen was peripheral blood.

This chain's CDR3 is CASSAQGRGSYEQYF. In nucleotides, the CDR3 is TGTGCCAGCAGCGCACAAGGACGGGGCTCCTACGAGCAGTACTTC. This sequence joins TRBV7-8 and TRBJ2-7; possibly TRBD2 for D (5 bases). In germline, CDR1 is SGHVS, CDR2 FQNEAQ. V was shortened by 5 bases and J by 0 bases, with 14 bases between the two germline ends. CDR3 length: 15 amino acids.